These 21 T cell receptor beta chains originate from one sample sequenced in a study of CD4 and CD8 cells across lung adenocarcinoma regions. TCRdb reprocessed the PCR reads via MiXCR and lists one record per CDR3 protein. Of around 3,900 distinct CDR3 sequences detected, approximately 57% appear once; the ten largest clones hold around 21%. Sequenced: CD4+ T cells from the margin of a lung tumor. The receptors shown here come from a female donor with lung adenocarcinoma. The CD4 and CD8 labels of this study may be unreliable.

This clonotype is categorized as medium-sized. The chain couples TRBV6-1 to TRBJ2-1; tentative D call: TRBD1 (6 bases). The J call is uncertain, as TRBJ2-7 better fits the DNA end. This CDR3 has 16 amino acids. Per the germline V gene, CDR1 is MNHNS and CDR2 is SASEGT. The CDR3 region is CASSEGPGRGRNEQYF. The CDR3 DNA reads as TGTGCCAGCAGTGAAGGTCCCGGCAGGGGAAGGAACGAGCAGTACTTC.

The chain links TRBV6-1 to TRBJ1-2; no definite D call. Trimming took 2 bases from V and 8 from J, leaving 9 bases between them. Germline V gene data show CDR1 as MNHNS and CDR2 as SASEGT. This CDR3 region has 12 residues. In DNA, the CDR3 is TGTGCCAGCAGTGAACGGACCGTCGGCTACACCTTC. This codes for CASSERTVGYTF.

This clonotype was seen a few times. The V and J genes are TRBV6-1 and TRBJ2-3, with 10 bases identical to TRBD2. Germline V gives CDR1 MNHNS, CDR2 SASEGT. The V gene end was trimmed by 3 bases and the J gene end by 4 bases; junction bases not matched to a gene: 1. This CDR3 region has 14 residues. CDR3 residues: CASSDTSGADTQYF. CDR3 bases: TGTGCCAGCAGTGATACTAGCGGGGCAGATACGCAGTATTTT.

The V gene is TRBV28, the J gene TRBJ1-3; D might be TRBD1 (5 bases). V was trimmed by 3 bases and J by 2 bases, leaving 23 bases between them. CDR1 is MDHEN and CDR2 is SYDVKM in the germline V gene. CDR3 length: 19 amino acids. The CDR3 reads CASSFSGFWGSRAGNTIYF. CDR3 DNA: TGTGCCAGCAGTTTCTCGGGCTTTTGGGGCTCCAGGGCTGGAAACACCATATATTTT.

This rearrangement joins TRBV6-4 to TRBJ2-3; 8 nucleotides match TRBD2. Unmatched junction bases numbered 5, after V lost 2 bases and J lost 4 bases. The germline gives CDR1 MRHNA, CDR2 SNTAGT. The CDR3 loop spans 15 amino acids. The CDR3, as DNA: TGTGCCAGCAGTGACGGGAGCGGGAGTGCAGATACGCAGTATTTT. It is translated as CASSDGSGSADTQYF.

The rearrangement uses TRBV6-1 and TRBJ2-5; D may match TRBD1 or TRBD2 (6 bases each). CDR3 length equals 16 residues. V dropped 9 bases and J dropped 11 bases, with 31 bases sitting between them. CDR1 MNHNS and CDR2 SASEGT come from the germline V gene. The CDR3 region is CASDSFGGRGQDTQYF. CDR3 DNA: TGTGCCAGTGACTCGTTCGGGGGCCGTGGCCAAGATACGCAGTACTTC.

This clonotype was seen only a few times. The chain has TRBV6-1 and TRBJ1-4; D may be TRBD1 (6 bases). The CDR3 contains 15 residues. CDR1 MNHNS and CDR2 SASEGT come from the germline V gene. V was shortened by 2 bases and J by 7 bases, with 14 bases between the two germline ends. The CDR3 DNA sequence: TGTGCCAGCAGTGAACCCCGGGGGCGAGGTGAAAAACTGTTTTTT. Translating it yields CASSEPRGRGEKLFF.

This clonotype is medium-sized (0.01 to 0.1%) within its sample. The chain links TRBV7-2 to TRBJ2-1, with 7 bases lining up with TRBD2. This CDR3 is built from 15 residues. Looked up from germline, CDR1 is SGHTA and CDR2 is FQGNSA. With 5 bases clipped from V and 2 bases from J, the junction kept 6 bases outside the gene matches. The CDR3 nucleotides are TGTGCCAGCAGCCCGAAGCGGGGCCCCTACAATGAGCAGTTCTTC. Amino acids: CASSPKRGPYNEQFF.

This clonotype qualifies as medium-sized. This chain uses TRBV10-2 with TRBJ2-1; D gene unclear. The germline gives CDR1 WSHSY, CDR2 SAAADI. V was trimmed by 6 bases and J by 7 bases, leaving 19 bases between them. This CDR3 region has 15 residues. The CDR3 region is CASRDHRTGPNEQFF. Here the CDR3 DNA reads TGCGCCAGCAGGGACCACCGAACTGGACCTAATGAGCAGTTCTTC.

This chain connects TRBV6-1 to TRBJ2-5; weak D call: TRBD1 (7 bases). The CDR3 is 16 amino acids. The V and J ends lost 7 bases and 0 bases respectively, with 18 bases between them. Germline V gene lookup returns CDR1 MNHNS and CDR2 SASEGT. CDR3 bases: TGTGCCAGCAAGGCCTTAGGGGGCGGGGACCAAGAGACCCAGTACTTC. Protein sequence: CASKALGGGDQETQYF.

This chain uses TRBV6-1 with TRBJ1-2, with D possibly being TRBD1 (5 bases). CDR3 length: 14 residues. V lost 5 bases and J lost 4, with 14 bases in between. Looked up from germline, CDR1 is MNHNS and CDR2 is SASEGT. Here the CDR3 reads CASSREAGFYGYTF. Here the CDR3 DNA reads TGTGCCAGCAGTCGCGAGGCAGGGTTCTATGGCTACACCTTC.

This clonotype rates as large (0.1 to 1%). The rearrangement joins TRBV7-2 to TRBJ2-3; tentative D call: TRBD2 (6 bases). From germline, CDR1 is SGHTA and CDR2 FQGNSA. The CDR3 has 14 amino acids. V shed 1 base and J shed 4 bases, with 9 bases lying between them. CDR3 DNA: TGTGCCAGCAGCTTAGGGGCGGGACCAGATACGCAGTATTTT. Translating gives CASSLGAGPDTQYF. The full variable domain, in which reference TRBV7-2 and TRBJ2-3 provide the parts outside the CDR3, is GAGVSQSPSNKVTEKGKDVELRCDPISGHTALYWYRQSLGQGLEFLIYFQGNSAPDKSGLPSDRFSAERTGGSVSTLTIQRTQQEDSAVYLCASSLGAGPDTQYFGPGTRLTVL.

In this sample, this clonotype is medium-sized. The chain uses TRBV10-3 and TRBJ2-1, with 12 bases lining up with TRBD2. This CDR3 region has 17 residues. Losses at the gene ends were 0 bases for V and 1 base for J; bases not matched to a gene: 1. Per germline, CDR1 ENHRY and CDR2 SYGVKD. The chain's CDR3 is CAISESGLAGSYNEQFF. The CDR3 nucleotides are TGTGCCATCAGTGAGTCGGGACTAGCGGGTTCCTACAATGAGCAGTTCTTC.

A remark on this clonotype: The junction differs from germline at one of its ends, possibly a read error. This chain connects TRBV3-1 to TRBJ2-5; 11 nucleotides line up with TRBD2. Germline assignment: CDR1 LGHDT and CDR2 YNNKEL (reference sequence). This CDR3 comprises 14 residues. CDR3 DNA sequence: TGTGCCAGCAGCCAAGGCGGGACTAGCGGAAGGTGCTTCTTC. The encoded protein is CASSQGGTSGRCFF.

The genes are TRBV27 and TRBJ2-5; tentatively, D is TRBD1 (6 bases). The CDR3 length is 16 residues. V lost 0 bases, J lost 4 bases, and 15 bases lay in between. Per germline, CDR1 MNHEY and CDR2 SMNVEV (reference sequence). CDR3 in DNA: TGTGCCAGCAGTTTATCGATCCAGGGGCTTCGAGAGACCCAGTACTTC. Protein product: CASSLSIQGLRETQYF.

The chain couples TRBV6-1 to TRBJ2-5; D call uncertain. Trimming stripped 6 bases from V and 7 bases from J, with 15 bases between. The CDR3 covers 13 residues. Germline V gene data show CDR1 as MNHNS and CDR2 as SASEGT. DNA of the CDR3: TGTGCCAGCAGGAGGACGGCGTGGGGGACCCAGTACTTC. It encodes CASRRTAWGTQYF.

Relative to its sample, this clonotype is medium-sized. The J gene is TRBJ2-3, the V gene TRBV4-1; 9 nucleotides line up with TRBD2. The J segment lost 0 bases and the V segment lost 2 bases, leaving 12 bases of the junction unmatched. Germline CDR1 reads MGHRA; CDR2 reads YSYEKL. The CDR3 has 19 residues. The CDR3 DNA reads as TGCGCCAGCAGCCAAATAACCCCGGGACTAGCATGGAGCACAGATACGCAGTATTTT. Its translation is CASSQITPGLAWSTDTQYF.

The V call is TRBV6-1, the J call TRBJ1-6; 8 bases line up with TRBD1. Germline V CDR1 and CDR2: MNHNS, SASEGT. J was trimmed by 7 bases and V by 4 bases; bases with no gene match: 6. The CDR3 runs to 15 residues. In DNA, the CDR3 is TGTGCCAGCAGTGGGCTCGGGACAGGAAATTCACCCCTCCACTTT. It yields the protein CASSGLGTGNSPLHF.

This clonotype was seen a few times. The V and J genes are TRBV7-2 and TRBJ2-1, with D tentatively TRBD2 (5 bases). V lost 1 base and J 13 bases, leaving 20 bases between the germline ends. CDR1 is SGHTA, CDR2 FQGNSA, per germline. This CDR3 comprises 15 residues. This chain's CDR3 is CASSLGGPLGKTQFF. The DNA of the CDR3 is TGTGCCAGCAGCTTAGGCGGGCCCCTGGGAAAGACCCAGTTCTTC. The full variable domain, its missing parts supplied by reference TRBV7-2 and TRBJ2-1, is GAGVSQSPSNKVTEKGKDVELRCDPISGHTALYWYRQSLGQGLEFLIYFQGNSAPDKSGLPSDRFSAERTGGSVSTLTIQRTQQEDSAVYLCASSLGGPLGKTQFFGPGTRLTVL.

This clonotype has just a few counts. The chain recombines TRBV27 with TRBJ2-1; TRBD2 matches 10 bases. CDR1 is MNHEY, CDR2 SMNVEV, per germline (reference sequence). The CDR3 is 17 residues long. J was trimmed by 0 bases and V by 6 bases; bases with no gene match: 8. CDR3 sequence reads: CASSRTSGTLSYNEQFF. The CDR3 DNA is TGTGCCAGCAGCCGAACTAGCGGGACCCTCTCCTACAATGAGCAGTTCTTC.

This clonotype has just one count. The J gene is TRBJ2-3, the V gene TRBV25-1; 10 nucleotides match TRBD2. V lost 0 bases, J lost 4 bases, and 4 bases stayed unmatched. Germline loops: CDR1 MGHDK, CDR2 SYGVNS. This CDR3 has 16 residues. CDR3 in amino acids: CASSEYSGRAPDTQYF. The CDR3 DNA is TGTGCCAGCAGTGAATACAGCGGGAGGGCCCCAGATACGCAGTATTTT.